This T cell receptor beta chain is from a study of PD-1 blockade in classical Hodgkin lymphoma. Study results and caveats: Newly diagnosed patients were reported to exhibit reduced baseline TCR diversity relative to healthy donors.

Time point defined: cycle 4 day 1 (C4D1), after less than 7 weeks of nivolumab. The patients all showed relapse after autologous stem cell transplantation, while their brentuximab vedotin exposure varied. Worth noting for this clone: The antigen remains undetermined.

The repertoire was sequenced with immunoSEQ multiplex PCR; TCRdb's copy has only in-frame clones and lacks some. The sample lists tens of thousands of clones; less than 75% were seen once. The source is a human donor with classical Hodgkin lymphoma. This specimen was peripheral blood mononuclear cells (PBMCs), taken before the fourth cycle of nivolumab.

This CDR3 is CASSLLGLSSPLHF. CDR3 coding DNA: TGTGCCAGCAGCTTACTGGGGCTCAGTTCACCCCTCCACTTT. The V gene is TRBV7-2, the J gene TRBJ1-6; the D gene is possibly TRBD1 (5 bases). Germline values: CDR1 SGHTA, CDR2 FQGNSA. The CDR3 is 14 residues long. V lost 2 bases and J 9 bases, leaving 11 bases between the germline ends.